This T cell receptor beta chain was profiled in a study of siplizumab effects on memory and regulatory T cells. Study-level results: Mapping to unstimulated subsets was achieved for only a minor fraction of alloreactive clones. Significantly reduced by siplizumab was the cumulative frequency of alloreactive sequences, namely those traceable to unstimulated CD4+ memory cells. Versus more than 25% in controls, the mappable alloreactive CD4+ clones averaged about 63% Treg-derived with siplizumab.

Regarding this clone: Its antigen is not known.

The assay looked at around 100,000 TCR templates in each sample. Clones were read by immunoSEQ multiplex PCR, and TCRdb kept only the in-frame ones, dropping some. The sample consists of approximately 82,000 clones, 80% to 90% of them appearing once. Germline CDR1 is MDHEN and CDR2 is SYDVKM. V was pared by 5 bases and J by 2 bases, with 13 bases between. The CDR3 totals 16 residues. Sequencing was performed on Tregs sorted from blood. This clonotype was obtained from a human donor in good health. The chain uses TRBV28 and TRBJ1-6, with D possibly TRBD1 on 5 matching bases. The CDR3 DNA sequence: TGTGCCAGCAGTCCGTCCGACAGTGCCTATAATTCACCCCTCCACTTT. Translation: CASSPSDSAYNSPLHF.